A single T cell receptor beta chain is shown here with its context. Antigen: not known. The data belong to a study of cytomegalovirus exposure and HLA in healthy donors. About the study: Unique TCR beta sequences numbering about 100 million came from 150 million to 200 million T cells in an earlier analysis. Study outcomes and limitations: The authors excluded some V segments, including TRBV6-2 and TRBV6-3, as indistinguishable.

V gave up 1 base and J gave up 0 bases, with 7 bases separating them. This CDR3 comprises 14 residues. Looked up from germline, CDR1 is SEHNR and CDR2 is FQNEAQ (reference sequence). Researchers ran the PCR with 60 Vbeta and 13 Jbeta primers. This table comes from immunoSEQ multiplex PCR, and its TCRdb copy is limited to in-frame clones, with some not included. The table includes about 140,000 clones, roughly 80% detected once. J is TRBJ2-7 and V is TRBV7-9; D gene unclear. Sequenced material: PBMCs. The TCR originated in a man in his forties in good health and CMV-seropositive. The DNA for the CDR3 is TGTGCCAGCAGCTTAGACTGGAGCTCCTACGAGCAGTACTTC. Translated: CASSLDWSSYEQYF.